Listed below are T cell receptor beta chains from one sample, sequenced in a study of blood T cell repertoires in COVID-19. Sequencing was performed with immunoSEQ multiplex PCR; in TCRdb, only in-frame clones are kept and a portion is missing. The sample consists of about 55,000 clones, 87% of them appearing once. Specimen: peripheral blood. Receptors were obtained from a man between 35 and 55 years old with COVID-19, enrolled during active disease. Both conserved end residues are part of each CDR3. Each record gives: V gene, D gene, J gene, clone size, CDR3 DNA, CDR3 protein. A D gene is named only where the DNA matches it firmly. Not every row has a clone size; where given, it reads once, few, many or a size class.

v_gene: TRBV10-3; d_gene: TRBD2; j_gene: TRBJ2-3; abundance: NA; CDR3nt: TGTGCCACCGCTAGCGGCGGAGCTGCGGGCACAGATACGCAGTATTTT; CDR3aa: CATASGGAAGTDTQYF
v_gene: TRBV25-1; d_gene: TRBD1; j_gene: TRBJ1-6; abundance: NA; CDR3nt: TGTGCCAGCAGACAGGGGGATAATTCACCCCTCCACTTT; CDR3aa: CASRQGDNSPLHF
v_gene: TRBV28; d_gene: NA; j_gene: TRBJ2-4; abundance: NA; CDR3nt: TGTGCCAGCAGTCCCCAGAGGGGGGGACTAGCCAAAAACATTCAGTACTTC; CDR3aa: CASSPQRGGLAKNIQYF
v_gene: TRBV11-2; d_gene: TRBD1; j_gene: TRBJ2-1; abundance: few; CDR3nt: TGTGCCAGCAGGCCTAAAGGGACAGCAGTCTACAATGAGCAGTTCTTC; CDR3aa: CASRPKGTAVYNEQFF
v_gene: TRBV5-1; d_gene: TRBD1; j_gene: TRBJ1-2; abundance: NA; CDR3nt: TGCGCCAGCAGCTTCCAGGGACAGGGGAATAATGGCTACACCTTC; CDR3aa: CASSFQGQGNNGYTF
v_gene: TRBV15; d_gene: TRBD2; j_gene: TRBJ2-1; abundance: NA; CDR3nt: TGTGCCACCAGCAGGGACGTGGCGGGAGGGGTGGGCGATGAGCAGTTCTTC; CDR3aa: CATSRDVAGGVGDEQFF
v_gene: TRBV20-1; d_gene: NA; j_gene: TRBJ1-5; abundance: few; CDR3nt: TGCAGTGCTAGAGATCGGCGGGCCGAGCATTTT; CDR3aa: CSARDRRAEHF
v_gene: TRBV3-1/TRBV3-2; d_gene: NA; j_gene: TRBJ1-1; abundance: NA; CDR3nt: TGTGCCAGCAGCCAGGACTGGACGGCGAACACTGAAGCTTTCTTT; CDR3aa: CASSQDWTANTEAFF
v_gene: TRBV28; d_gene: TRBD1; j_gene: TRBJ2-7; abundance: NA; CDR3nt: TGTGCCAGCAGTTACGTGGTGGGACAGGGGAATTCCCACGAGCAGTACTTC; CDR3aa: CASSYVVGQGNSHEQYF
v_gene: TRBV2; d_gene: NA; j_gene: TRBJ2-7; abundance: NA; CDR3nt: TGTGCCAGCAGTGAAATAGGCTTGCCACGGGGATACGAGCAGTACTTC; CDR3aa: CASSEIGLPRGYEQYF
v_gene: TRBV9; d_gene: NA; j_gene: TRBJ1-4; abundance: NA; CDR3nt: TGTGCCAGCAGCTTCGAACTTCAGGGTGAAAAACTGTTTTTT; CDR3aa: CASSFELQGEKLFF
v_gene: TRBV2; d_gene: TRBD1; j_gene: TRBJ2-2; abundance: NA; CDR3nt: TGTGCCAGCAGTTCAGGGGGTCTCACCGGGGAGCTGTTTTTT; CDR3aa: CASSSGGLTGELFF
v_gene: TRBV9; d_gene: TRBD1; j_gene: TRBJ2-3; abundance: NA; CDR3nt: TGTGCCAGCAGCTTTCCCCAGGGGGCGCACACAGATACGCAGTATTTT; CDR3aa: CASSFPQGAHTDTQYF
v_gene: TRBV15; d_gene: NA; j_gene: TRBJ1-5; abundance: NA; CDR3nt: TGTGCCACCAGCAGAGATCGGTGGGGGGAGGGCAATCAGCCCCAGCATTTT; CDR3aa: CATSRDRWGEGNQPQHF
v_gene: TRBV11-2; d_gene: NA; j_gene: TRBJ1-6; abundance: NA; CDR3nt: TGTGCCAGCAGCTTAGATCTAGGGGGACGGATCAATTCACCCCTCCACTTT; CDR3aa: CASSLDLGGRINSPLHF
v_gene: TRBV3-1/TRBV3-2; d_gene: TRBD1; j_gene: TRBJ2-1; abundance: NA; CDR3nt: TGTGCCAGCAGCCACCGGACAGGTTACTCCTACAATGAGCAGTTCTTC; CDR3aa: CASSHRTGYSYNEQFF
v_gene: TRBV29-1; d_gene: NA; j_gene: TRBJ1-1; abundance: few; CDR3nt: TGCAGCGCTATCCGGGACACTGAAGCTTTCTTT; CDR3aa: CSAIRDTEAFF
v_gene: TRBV18; d_gene: NA; j_gene: TRBJ1-3; abundance: once; CDR3nt: TGTGCCAGCTCACCCCTTCCCAGGGGACACTCTGGAAACACCATATATTTT; CDR3aa: CASSPLPRGHSGNTIYF
v_gene: TRBV27; d_gene: NA; j_gene: TRBJ2-3; abundance: NA; CDR3nt: TGTGCCAGCAGTTTCTCGGATACGCAGTATTTT; CDR3aa: CASSFSDTQYF
v_gene: TRBV7-9; d_gene: TRBD2; j_gene: TRBJ2-3; abundance: NA; CDR3nt: TGTGCCAGCAGCGGGCCGACTAGCGGGACGACCACAGATACGCAGTATTTT; CDR3aa: CASSGPTSGTTTDTQYF
v_gene: TRBV9; d_gene: TRBD2; j_gene: TRBJ2-2; abundance: NA; CDR3nt: TGTGCCAGCAGCGTAGTTACTAGCGGGAGTTTCGGGGAGCTGTTTTTT; CDR3aa: CASSVVTSGSFGELFF
v_gene: TRBV9; d_gene: NA; j_gene: TRBJ2-5; abundance: NA; CDR3nt: TGTGCCAGCAGCCGAGGCCAAGAGACCCAGTACTTC; CDR3aa: CASSRGQETQYF
v_gene: TRBV2; d_gene: NA; j_gene: TRBJ2-7; abundance: NA; CDR3nt: TGTGCCATGCGGAGGGGATACGAGCAGTACTTC; CDR3aa: CAMRRGYEQYF
v_gene: TRBV3-1/TRBV3-2; d_gene: TRBD1; j_gene: TRBJ1-5; abundance: NA; CDR3nt: TGTGCCAGCAGCTACGGACAGGGTAAAGGTCAGCCCCAGCATTTT; CDR3aa: CASSYGQGKGQPQHF
v_gene: TRBV29-1; d_gene: NA; j_gene: TRBJ2-1; abundance: NA; CDR3nt: TGCAGCGTTGAAGATCGAGCAGGCTACCCTGAGCAGTTCTTC; CDR3aa: CSVEDRAGYPEQFF
v_gene: TRBV11-3; d_gene: NA; j_gene: TRBJ2-1; abundance: NA; CDR3nt: TGTGCCAGCAATCAGAGGGGCGGGGCAACTATTCCGGATGAGCAGTTCTTC; CDR3aa: CASNQRGGATIPDEQFF
v_gene: TRBV7-3; d_gene: NA; j_gene: TRBJ2-1; abundance: NA; CDR3nt: TGTGCCAGCAGCCTTGGAGGTGCTACGCAGTTCTTC; CDR3aa: CASSLGGATQFF
v_gene: TRBV29-1; d_gene: TRBD2; j_gene: TRBJ2-1; abundance: NA; CDR3nt: TGCAGCGTTGCCCCCCGGACTAGCGAATACAATGAGCAGTTCTTC; CDR3aa: CSVAPRTSEYNEQFF
v_gene: TRBV9; d_gene: NA; j_gene: TRBJ1-4; abundance: NA; CDR3nt: TGTGCCAGCAGCGTAGGGTTATCCGGGGGAACCAATGAAAAACTGTTTTTT; CDR3aa: CASSVGLSGGTNEKLFF
v_gene: TRBV19; d_gene: TRBD2; j_gene: TRBJ2-3; abundance: NA; CDR3nt: TGTGCCAGTAGTACCCCCCGGGCTAGCGGGAGGATGAGGGATACGCAGTATTTT; CDR3aa: CASSTPRASGRMRDTQYF
v_gene: TRBV30; d_gene: NA; j_gene: TRBJ2-2; abundance: NA; CDR3nt: TGTGCCTGGAGTGCTACCTTGAGGGCAGGCGGGGAGCTGTTTTTT; CDR3aa: CAWSATLRAGGELFF
v_gene: TRBV27; d_gene: NA; j_gene: TRBJ2-7; abundance: NA; CDR3nt: TGTGCCAGCAGTTTCTTCTCCTCCTACGAGCAGTACTTC; CDR3aa: CASSFFSSYEQYF
v_gene: TRBV4-1; d_gene: NA; j_gene: TRBJ1-1; abundance: NA; CDR3nt: TGCGCCAGCAGCCAAGATCGAGGGCGCGCTGAAGCTTTCTTT; CDR3aa: CASSQDRGRAEAFF
v_gene: TRBV2; d_gene: TRBD1; j_gene: TRBJ1-2; abundance: NA; CDR3nt: TGTGCCACCTCGGGGGACAGGGGTCTCTATGGCTACACCTTC; CDR3aa: CATSGDRGLYGYTF
v_gene: TRBV28; d_gene: NA; j_gene: TRBJ2-2; abundance: NA; CDR3nt: TGTGCCAGCAACTCAGGGACTGGGGAGCTGTTTTTT; CDR3aa: CASNSGTGELFF
v_gene: TRBV12-3/TRBV12-4; d_gene: NA; j_gene: TRBJ2-7; abundance: NA; CDR3nt: TGTGCCAGCAGTTTATCGGCTAGCTTCGAGCAGTACTTC; CDR3aa: CASSLSASFEQYF
v_gene: TRBV5-1; d_gene: NA; j_gene: TRBJ1-1; abundance: NA; CDR3nt: TGCGCCAGCAGCCCACGTCAGGGGCCTGAAGCTTTCTTT; CDR3aa: CASSPRQGPEAFF
v_gene: TRBV28; d_gene: NA; j_gene: TRBJ2-4; abundance: once; CDR3nt: TGTGCCAGCACCCGAAAAGCGCCGATCGGGGACTTC; CDR3aa: CASTRKAPIGDF
v_gene: TRBV24-1; d_gene: TRBD2; j_gene: TRBJ2-1; abundance: NA; CDR3nt: TGTGCCACCAGTGACCCTAGCGGGACGTCCTACAATGAGCAGTTCTTC; CDR3aa: CATSDPSGTSYNEQFF
v_gene: TRBV9; d_gene: NA; j_gene: TRBJ1-5; abundance: NA; CDR3nt: TGTGCCAGCAGCGCGACAGAAAATCAGCCCCAGCATTTT; CDR3aa: CASSATENQPQHF
v_gene: TRBV6-4; d_gene: TRBD1; j_gene: TRBJ1-5; abundance: NA; CDR3nt: TGTGCCAGCAGTGACTCGCAGGACAGGGTTCGCAATCAGCCCCAGCATTTT; CDR3aa: CASSDSQDRVRNQPQHF
v_gene: TRBV5-4; d_gene: NA; j_gene: TRBJ1-1; abundance: few; CDR3nt: TGTGCCAGTGCTGCCGGGAACACTGAAGCTTTCTTT; CDR3aa: CASAAGNTEAFF
v_gene: TRBV5-6; d_gene: TRBD2; j_gene: TRBJ2-1; abundance: NA; CDR3nt: TGTGCCAGCACCCCAGCGGGAGGGGGGAATGAGCAGTTCTTC; CDR3aa: CASTPAGGGNEQFF
v_gene: TRBV7-2; d_gene: NA; j_gene: TRBJ1-3; abundance: NA; CDR3nt: TGTGCCAGCAGCTCCCACTCTGGAAACACCATATATTTT; CDR3aa: CASSSHSGNTIYF
v_gene: TRBV19; d_gene: NA; j_gene: TRBJ1-2; abundance: NA; CDR3nt: TGTGCCACCAAATCGGGACACATGGGCGGCTACACCTTC; CDR3aa: CATKSGHMGGYTF
v_gene: TRBV29-1; d_gene: NA; j_gene: TRBJ2-1; abundance: NA; CDR3nt: TGCAGCGTTGGCCTTAAAGTCGGTGAGCAGTTCTTC; CDR3aa: CSVGLKVGEQFF
v_gene: TRBV4-1; d_gene: TRBD1; j_gene: TRBJ2-7; abundance: NA; CDR3nt: TGCGCCAGCAGCCCGCGAGACAGGGTCCACGAGCAGTACTTC; CDR3aa: CASSPRDRVHEQYF
v_gene: TRBV5-6; d_gene: NA; j_gene: TRBJ1-2; abundance: NA; CDR3nt: TGTGCCAGCAGCTTATCCTTGGACAGCTTCTATGGCTACACCTTC; CDR3aa: CASSLSLDSFYGYTF